In this sample, the clone carrying this TCR beta chain turned up a few times. Its antigen remains unknown. This record belongs to a study of CD8 T cells in ankylosing spondylitis. Findings and limits, study-wide: Ankylosing spondylitis blood appeared to carry a characteristic TCR beta motif of seven to nine highly homologous variants. Clones tied to disease were said to be significantly enriched in matched ankylosing spondylitis synovial fluid.

Germline CDR1 is LGHDT and CDR2 is YNNKEL (reference sequence). V was clipped by 0 bases and J by 0 bases, with 9 bases between them. The CDR3 length is 16 residues. Each TCR beta library was made by quantitative 5'-RACE that incorporated molecular barcodes. TCRdb reprocessed the 5' RACE reads with MiXCR, giving one entry per CDR3 protein. The sample has about 340,000 distinct CDR3 sequences, 7% to 9% seen once. V is TRBV3-1 and J is TRBJ1-3, with D unresolved. The sequence came from a male donor with ankylosing spondylitis. Sequencing was carried out using blood, either unsorted or a sorted T cell fraction (not recorded which). This CDR3 is CASSQESMPSGNTIYF. CDR3 nucleotides: TGTGCCAGCAGCCAAGAGAGTATGCCCTCTGGAAACACCATATATTTT. Complete variable domain (other parts from reference TRBV3-1 and TRBJ1-3): DTAVSQTPKYLVTQMGNDKSIKCEQNLGHDTMYWYKQDSKKFLKIMFSYNNKELIINETVPNRFSPKSPDKAHLNLHINSLELGDSAVYFCASSQESMPSGNTIYFGEGSWLTVV.